Listed below are T cell receptor beta chains from one sample, sequenced in a study of blood T cell repertoires in COVID-19. Assay: immunoSEQ multiplex PCR; the TCRdb copy retains only in-frame clones and omits some. This sample has approximately 70,000 clones; 70% to 85% occur once, and the top ten carry about 40%. The sample consisted of peripheral blood. Receptors originate from a woman in her 70s with acute or convalescent COVID-19. The CDR3 runs from the conserved cysteine through the conserved F or W. D genes are given only for firm matches.

cdr3_aa,d_call,v_call,j_call
CASSIDHERPSSYNEQFF,.,TRBV19,TRBJ2-1
CASSLGTGGLNTEAFF,TRBD1,TRBV5-1,TRBJ1-1
CASSYTDTQYF,.,TRBV5-1,TRBJ2-3
CASSPPGTRGGSPLHF,TRBD1,TRBV6-2/TRBV6-3,TRBJ1-6
CASSIDITAFGAFF,.,TRBV19,TRBJ1-1
CASSSRDSSYNSPLHF,TRBD1,TRBV19,TRBJ1-6
CASAGGEKLFF,TRBD1,TRBV5-1,TRBJ1-4
CASSARGLGNTEAFF,.,TRBV19,TRBJ1-1
CASSRDIRGYEQYF,.,TRBV5-6,TRBJ2-7
CASSLDSSEKLFF,.,TRBV5-1,TRBJ1-4
CASSLEVVMQVHYEQYF,.,TRBV7-9,TRBJ2-7
CASGLGTGSPTDTQYF,TRBD1,TRBV12-5,TRBJ2-3
CAGLAGGQETQYF,TRBD2,TRBV10-1,TRBJ2-5
CASFPGGQAHYEQYF,TRBD1,TRBV5-1,TRBJ2-7
CSVEGRQSSTPSYNEQFF,.,TRBV29-1,TRBJ2-1
CARSRPGTPEVQYF,.,TRBV5-3,TRBJ2-4
CASTHQGQGHQPQHF,TRBD1,TRBV5-8,TRBJ1-5
CASSYRGRDRGFTF,TRBD1,TRBV6-2/TRBV6-3,TRBJ1-2
CASSSGTGYTF,.,TRBV12-3/TRBV12-4,TRBJ1-2
CASSERQSSYNSPLHF,.,TRBV7-2,TRBJ1-6
CASRRTGLAPYEQYF,TRBD2,TRBV6-6,TRBJ2-7
CSVDSADTQYF,.,TRBV29-1,TRBJ2-3
CATSRLDRGLQTQYF,TRBD1,TRBV15,TRBJ2-5
CASSMTGKNEQFF,TRBD1,TRBV5-1,TRBJ2-1
CASSLAGGEAFF,.,TRBV5-4,TRBJ1-1
CASSAGTISNQPQHF,.,TRBV19,TRBJ1-5
CAAREGLLFTSNEKLFF,.,TRBV28,TRBJ1-4
CAISDLGTLNTEAFF,.,TRBV10-3,TRBJ1-1
CASSLFSGRDRGEQYF,TRBD2,TRBV5-6,TRBJ2-7
CASIQGRGQPQHF,.,TRBV2,TRBJ1-5
CASQNRGLRRAEAFF,TRBD1,TRBV19,TRBJ1-1
CASSRAGGYQETQYF,TRBD2,TRBV19,TRBJ2-5
CARDSVQGYEQYF,.,TRBV25-1,TRBJ2-7
CSVAGGPNYGYTF,.,TRBV29-1,TRBJ1-2
CSYWRDPEAFF,.,TRBV20-1,TRBJ1-1
CASSAPMGGQGYNYGYTF,TRBD1,TRBV9,TRBJ1-2
CARSFGDRGNTIYF,TRBD1,TRBV5-3,TRBJ1-3
CASSSTGGGYTF,.,TRBV12-3/TRBV12-4,TRBJ1-2
CSVPMTGANYGYTF,.,TRBV29-1,TRBJ1-2
CASRLARGELFF,TRBD2,TRBV6-5,TRBJ2-2
CASSPPGTGGRNNEQFF,TRBD1,TRBV5-5,TRBJ2-1
CASRVGLHEQYF,.,TRBV2,TRBJ2-7
CASSEDAGTGGKFREKLFF,TRBD1,TRBV14,TRBJ1-4
CASSIGWAQHNEQFF,.,TRBV19,TRBJ2-1
CASSRTGSQETQYF,.,TRBV7-8,TRBJ2-5
CASSILAGGDTQYF,TRBD2,TRBV19,TRBJ2-3
CASRRTGSGNTIYF,TRBD1,TRBV2,TRBJ1-3
CASSLDGTGYGYTF,TRBD1,TRBV7-9,TRBJ1-2
CASSLEAGTSDTYNEQFF,TRBD2,TRBV7-9,TRBJ2-1
CASSLPLSYEQYF,.,TRBV7-9,TRBJ2-7
CASSSKGGNTYEQYF,.,TRBV7-2,TRBJ2-7
CASNPSHSGTEKHTF,TRBD1,TRBV19,TRBJ1-2
CASSLEGGGNQPQHF,TRBD1,TRBV11-2,TRBJ1-5
CASSSERGETQYF,.,TRBV5-1,TRBJ2-5
CASSQTGGGGQPQHF,.,TRBV14,TRBJ1-5
CASSRPGQGGSGTEAFF,TRBD1,TRBV2,TRBJ1-1
CSVFDLSEQFF,.,TRBV29-1,TRBJ2-1
CSVEDLGNEQFF,.,TRBV29-1,TRBJ2-1
CASSLGGTSALGSYNEQFF,TRBD2,TRBV5-1,TRBJ2-1